This T cell receptor beta chain was captured by sequencing in a study of regulatory T cells in long-lasting Graves disease (dated by TCRdb to the early 2020s). Regarding the study in general: In the newly diagnosed Graves' disease group, patients had been taking antithyroid drugs for less than 3 months. The study took place in China and was registered as a clinical trial. A total of approximately 35 samples underwent TCR sequencing: around 13 from persistent and about 20 from newly diagnosed Graves' disease patients. Peripheral blood TCR sequencing and RNA sequencing compared persistent Graves' disease patients with newly diagnosed Graves' disease patients.

Taken with the paper, the label for time point translates to: newly diagnosed GD, antithyroid drugs for less than 3 months. For both TCR sequencing and RNA sequencing, RNA was extracted from PBMCs in TRIzol. The diagnosis of Graves' disease followed American Thyroid Association guidelines. Recruitment of patients was carried out at an endocrinology department in Xi'an, China. Each patient gave about 8.1 milliliters of peripheral blood, collected in an EDTA anticoagulant tube. Ficoll Paque Plus density gradient separation was used to isolate PBMCs, and no additional T cell sorting was done. RNA quality was checked with an Agilent 2100 Bioanalyzer and agarose gel, and concentration with a NanoDrop 2000. Overall results and qualifications from the work: Only the TCR beta chain was sequenced and analyzed. Patients with persistent disease shared more public clonotypes (approximately 2,500) than newly diagnosed patients did (about 1,000). As a limitation, the authors acknowledged that the small sample size may reduce accuracy. Because the primary lesion, thyroid tissue, could not be accessed, the study looked at peripheral blood alone. Persistent Graves' disease patients showed lower TCR Shannon entropy and fewer highly expanded clones than newly diagnosed patients, suggesting clonal expansion.

The library was made by multiplex PCR. Sequencing was performed on an Illumina HiSeq 4000. TCR beta libraries were built with iRepertoire HTBI primers and Arm-PCR amplification of CDR3 regions. Before sequencing, the PCR products went through gel purification. For the original study's pipeline: Gene usage analysis of CDR3 amino acid clonotypes used the 60 to 75 TRBV and some 13 TRBJ segments found across samples. Filtered high-quality paired reads were merged into contigs using COPE and FqMerger. BLAST was used to align contigs to IMGT TRBV, TRBD and TRBJ reference genes, with CDR3 defined following IMGT. Highly expanded clones were defined as clonotypes with a frequency above 0.1%. Shannon entropy was used to measure repertoire diversity, and the Gini coefficient was used to measure V-J evenness. A clonotype was considered public if more than one individual shared it. TCRdb itself trimmed the public reads at Q25 with fastp, ran MiXCR and retained productive beta chains. Every distinct CDR3 protein forms one entry, paired with its most common genes and DNA. The V and J calls shown here were made by TCRdb, not taken from the authors' results. The sample contains a few hundred thousand distinct CDR3 sequences, about an eighth of them found a single time. The ten biggest clones cover about 20% of the sample.

This clonotype was seen repeatedly, ten times or more. Its recognized antigen is unknown. The input lacks base qualities; no much larger clone sits a single base away. This sample also belongs to another study, concerning T cells in Graves' hyperthyroidism and ophthalmopathy. The second study's authors report: A patient counted as having stable Graves' hyperthyroidism if no progression to ophthalmopathy occurred over 18 months of follow-up. Hyperthyroidism patients were newly diagnosed, had a disease duration of under 2 months, and were aged 18 to 65 years. The study excluded patients with uncontrolled infections, other autoimmune diseases, pregnancy or lactation. Diagnoses relied on clinical symptoms, serum thyroxine and TRAb, thyroid ultrasound and orbital computed tomography. The TCR CDR3 was subjected to a first round of RT-PCR using the HTBI primer set and the Qiagen OneStep RT-PCR kit. Blood samples also contained most of the expanded thyroid clonotypes (frequency above 0.001), which suggests that blood repertoires may reflect thyroid immune responses. In cross-validation, a model built on a 13 V-J signature told ophthalmopathy apart from stable hyperthyroidism with approximately 90% sensitivity and roughly 81% specificity, and in testing the same model reached 80%/75%. In validation, the model predicted progression to ophthalmopathy a median of roughly six months before onset, with about 71% sensitivity and around 76% specificity. TCR V-J signatures able to tell the groups apart were searched for in a discovery cohort of about a hundred patients, of whom roughly 42 had Graves' ophthalmopathy and around 58 had stable Graves' hyperthyroidism. Prospective prediction of ophthalmopathy was tested in an independent validation cohort of fewer than 20 hyperthyroidism patients and 17 patients who later progressed to ophthalmopathy. The 100 discovery patients were randomly split 7:3 into training and test sets. In roughly six Graves' hyperthyroidism patients, the study also compared T-cell repertoires from thyroid tissue with T-cell repertoires from blood. After blood sampling, hyperthyroidism patients were treated with methimazole at a starting dose of 30 mg daily, and ophthalmopathy patients were treated with high-dose intravenous methylprednisolone. Libraries were constructed in a second round of multiplex PCR, after which size selection and purification were carried out. Libraries were sequenced paired-end with 100 bp reads on an Illumina HiSeq2000. Raw data were processed with SOAPnuke, discarding reads with adapters, uncalled bases, mean Phred below 15, or no exact constant-primer or identifier match. High-quality paired reads were merged using COPE v1.2.5, and each unique nucleotide sequence was defined as a clonotype. Clonotypes were aligned to IMGT TRBV, TRBD and TRBJ reference segments using MiTCR v1.1. Analysis was restricted to V-J combinations with a frequency above 0.0001, which covered roughly 99% of repertoires. A TCS score was defined as the ratio between F50 (clonal expansion) and ExV (chaos), using BLOSUM62-based TCRdist between CDR3 peptides within each V-J. Welch's t-statistics and random forest reduced 450 to 600 V-J features to 13, which were used in a naive Bayes classifier (R e1071). Sample size was not statistically predetermined, and investigators were not blinded to group allocation. The paper reports TCR Vbeta CDR3 sequencing of 140 or so peripheral blood samples: around 45 ophthalmopathy, some 80 hyperthyroidism and around 17 progressor patients.

This TCR derives from a woman younger than 30 with Graves disease. Donor details come from another sample of the same person, matched by shared clones. This sample comprised peripheral blood mononuclear cells (PBMCs), obtained at new diagnosis, from a patient treated with antithyroid drugs.

The DNA sequence is as follows: TGTGCCACCAGTGACCCGGGACAGATCAATGAGCAGTTCTTC. It encodes CATSDPGQINEQFF. Recombination connected TRBV24-1 to TRBJ2-1; 7 junctional bases match TRBD1. The junction shows trimming of 4 bases on V and 6 bases on J, and the gene matches do not reach 5 bases of it. Via the germline V gene, CDR1 is KGHDR and CDR2 SFDVKD. The CDR3 has 14 amino acids, counting the end cysteine and phenylalanine. The sequence is cut down to CDR3 DNA, 42 bases in frame from base 1.